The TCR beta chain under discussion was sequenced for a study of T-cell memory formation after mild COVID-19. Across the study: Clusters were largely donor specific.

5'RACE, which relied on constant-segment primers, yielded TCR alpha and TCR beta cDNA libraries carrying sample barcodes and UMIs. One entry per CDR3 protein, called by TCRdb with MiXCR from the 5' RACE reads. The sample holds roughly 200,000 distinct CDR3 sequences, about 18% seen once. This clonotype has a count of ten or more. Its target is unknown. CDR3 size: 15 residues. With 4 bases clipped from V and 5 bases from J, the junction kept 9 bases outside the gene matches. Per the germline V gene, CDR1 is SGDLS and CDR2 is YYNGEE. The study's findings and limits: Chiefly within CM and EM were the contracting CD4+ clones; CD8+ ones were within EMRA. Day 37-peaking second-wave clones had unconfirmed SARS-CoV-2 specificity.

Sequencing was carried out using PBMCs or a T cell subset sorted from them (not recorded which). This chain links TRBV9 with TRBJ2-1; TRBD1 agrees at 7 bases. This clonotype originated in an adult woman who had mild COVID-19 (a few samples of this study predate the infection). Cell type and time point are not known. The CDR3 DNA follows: TGTGCCAGCAGCTCGCAGGGGGTCCTTCACAATGAGCAGTTCTTC. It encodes CASSSQGVLHNEQFF.